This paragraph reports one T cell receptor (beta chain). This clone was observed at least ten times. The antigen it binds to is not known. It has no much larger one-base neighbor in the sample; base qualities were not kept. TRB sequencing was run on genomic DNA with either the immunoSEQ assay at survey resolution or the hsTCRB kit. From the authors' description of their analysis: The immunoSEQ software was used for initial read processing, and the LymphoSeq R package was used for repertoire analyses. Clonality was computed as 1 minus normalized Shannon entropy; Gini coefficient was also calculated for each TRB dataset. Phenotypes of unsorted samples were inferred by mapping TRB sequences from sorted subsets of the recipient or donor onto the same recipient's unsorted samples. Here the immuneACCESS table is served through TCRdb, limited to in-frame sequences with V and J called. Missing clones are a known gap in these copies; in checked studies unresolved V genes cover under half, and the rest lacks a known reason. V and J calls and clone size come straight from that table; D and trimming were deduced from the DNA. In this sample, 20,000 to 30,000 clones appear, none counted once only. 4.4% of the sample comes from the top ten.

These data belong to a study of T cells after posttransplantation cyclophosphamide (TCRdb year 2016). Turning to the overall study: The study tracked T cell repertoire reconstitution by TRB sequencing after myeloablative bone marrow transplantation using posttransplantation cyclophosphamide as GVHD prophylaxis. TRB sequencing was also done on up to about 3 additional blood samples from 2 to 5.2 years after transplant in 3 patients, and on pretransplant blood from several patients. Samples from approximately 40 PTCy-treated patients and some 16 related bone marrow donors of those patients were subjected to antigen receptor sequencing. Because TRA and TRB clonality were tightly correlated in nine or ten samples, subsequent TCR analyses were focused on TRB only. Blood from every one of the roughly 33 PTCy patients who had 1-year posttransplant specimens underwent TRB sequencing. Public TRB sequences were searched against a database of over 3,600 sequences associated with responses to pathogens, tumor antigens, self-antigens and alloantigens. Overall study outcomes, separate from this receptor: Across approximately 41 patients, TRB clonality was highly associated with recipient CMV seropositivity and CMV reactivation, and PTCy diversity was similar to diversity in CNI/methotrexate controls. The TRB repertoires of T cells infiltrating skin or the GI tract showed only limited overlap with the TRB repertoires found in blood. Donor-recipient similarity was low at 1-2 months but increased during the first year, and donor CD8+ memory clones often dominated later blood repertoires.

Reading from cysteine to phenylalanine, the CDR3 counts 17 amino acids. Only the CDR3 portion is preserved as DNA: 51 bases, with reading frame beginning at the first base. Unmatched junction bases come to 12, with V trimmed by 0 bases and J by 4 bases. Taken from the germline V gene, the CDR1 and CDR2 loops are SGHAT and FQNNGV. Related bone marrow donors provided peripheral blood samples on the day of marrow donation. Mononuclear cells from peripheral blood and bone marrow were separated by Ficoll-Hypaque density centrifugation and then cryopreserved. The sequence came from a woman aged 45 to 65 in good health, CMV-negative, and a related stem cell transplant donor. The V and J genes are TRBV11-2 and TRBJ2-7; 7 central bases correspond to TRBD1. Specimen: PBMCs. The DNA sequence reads TGTGCCAGCAGCTTAGATCCCGGGACAGCCTCGCTTTACGAGCAGTACTTC. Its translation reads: CASSLDPGTASLYEQYF.